This T cell receptor beta chain emerged from a study of brain T cells in children with intractable seizures. The study, taken as a whole, reports: HCMV serostatus was not known, and viral specificity came from CDR3 similarity only.

Comment on this clone: Its antigen remains unidentified.

Patients received at least one anti-epileptic drug before surgery. The assay was immunoSEQ multiplex PCR, and TCRdb's table has in-frame clones only and misses some. The sample includes 50,000 to 75,000 clones, around 95% of them seen just once. V lost 3 bases and J lost 5; bases outside the gene matches: 7. Germline V CDR1 and CDR2: LGHNA, YSLEER. The CDR3 is 16 amino acids. The genes are TRBV4-3 and TRBJ2-5, with TRBD2 identical over 12 bases. Sample: peripheral blood, taken at surgery. This clonotype was obtained from a boy under two years old with focal cortical dysplasia and intractable seizures. CDR3 in amino acids: CASSHTTSGSLETQYF. DNA for the CDR3: TGCGCCAGCAGCCATACGACTAGCGGGAGTCTCGAGACCCAGTACTTC.